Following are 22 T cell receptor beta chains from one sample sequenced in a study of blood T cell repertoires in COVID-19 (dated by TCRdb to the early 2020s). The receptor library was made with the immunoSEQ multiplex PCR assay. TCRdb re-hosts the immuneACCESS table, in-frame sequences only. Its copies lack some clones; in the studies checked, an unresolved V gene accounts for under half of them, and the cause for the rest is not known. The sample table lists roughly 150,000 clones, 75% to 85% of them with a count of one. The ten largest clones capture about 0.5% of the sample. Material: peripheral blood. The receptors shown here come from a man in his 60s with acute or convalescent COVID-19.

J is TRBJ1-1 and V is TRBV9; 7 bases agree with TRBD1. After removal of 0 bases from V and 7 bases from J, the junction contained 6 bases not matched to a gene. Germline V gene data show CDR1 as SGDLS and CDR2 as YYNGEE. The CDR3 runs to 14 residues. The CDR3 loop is CASSVVTTGDEAFF. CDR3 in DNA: TGTGCCAGCAGCGTAGTAACTACAGGGGATGAAGCTTTCTTT.

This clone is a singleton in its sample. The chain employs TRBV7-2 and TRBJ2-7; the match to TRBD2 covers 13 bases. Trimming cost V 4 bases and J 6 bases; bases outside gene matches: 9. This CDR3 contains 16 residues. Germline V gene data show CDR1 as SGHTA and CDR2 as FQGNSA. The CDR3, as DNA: TGTGCCAGCAGCTCTAGACTAGCGGGGGGAGGTCGCGAGCAGTACTTC. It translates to CASSSRLAGGGREQYF.

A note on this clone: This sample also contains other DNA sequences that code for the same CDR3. CDR3 amino acids: CASSLRAGGTGELFF. The CDR3 DNA reads as TGTGCCAGCAGCCTTCGAGCGGGGGGCACCGGGGAGCTGTTTTTT. This chain links TRBV11-3 with TRBJ2-2; TRBD2 matches at 9 bases. CDR1 and CDR2 (germline): SGHNT, YENEEA. V lost 5 bases and J lost 4; bases outside the gene matches: 5. This CDR3 spans 15 amino acids.

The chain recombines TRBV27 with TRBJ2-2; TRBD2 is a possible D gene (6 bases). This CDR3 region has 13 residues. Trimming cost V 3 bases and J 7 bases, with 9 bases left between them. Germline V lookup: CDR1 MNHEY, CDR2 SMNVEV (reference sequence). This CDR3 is CASSFLSGGELFF. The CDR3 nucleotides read TGTGCCAGCAGTTTCCTTAGCGGCGGGGAGCTGTTTTTT.

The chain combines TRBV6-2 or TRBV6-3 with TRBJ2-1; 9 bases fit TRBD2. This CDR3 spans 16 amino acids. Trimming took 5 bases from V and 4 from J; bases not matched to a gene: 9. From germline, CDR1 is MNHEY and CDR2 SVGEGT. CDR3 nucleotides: TGTGCCAGCAGTGCCGGGATTAGCGGGGGTTACAATGAGCAGTTCTTC. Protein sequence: CASSAGISGGYNEQFF.

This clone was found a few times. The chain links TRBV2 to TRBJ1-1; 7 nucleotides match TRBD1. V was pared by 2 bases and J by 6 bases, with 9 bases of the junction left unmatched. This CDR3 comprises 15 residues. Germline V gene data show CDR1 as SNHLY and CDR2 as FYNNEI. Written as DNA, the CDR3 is TGTGCCAGCAGTGAAAACCGACCAGGGGGTGCTGAAGCTTTCTTT. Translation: CASSENRPGGAEAFF.

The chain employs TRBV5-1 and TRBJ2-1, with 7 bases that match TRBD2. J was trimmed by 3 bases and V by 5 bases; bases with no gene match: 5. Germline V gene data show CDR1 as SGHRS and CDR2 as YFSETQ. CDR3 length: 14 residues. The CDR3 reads CASRQASGYNEQFF. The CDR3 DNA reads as TGCGCCAGCAGGCAGGCTAGCGGCTACAATGAGCAGTTCTTC.

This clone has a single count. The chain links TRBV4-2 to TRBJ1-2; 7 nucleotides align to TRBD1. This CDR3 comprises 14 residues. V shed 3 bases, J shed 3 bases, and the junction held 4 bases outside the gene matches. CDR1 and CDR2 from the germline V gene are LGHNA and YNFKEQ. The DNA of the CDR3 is TGTGCCAGCAGCCACGACAGGGAATACTATGGCTACACCTTC. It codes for CASSHDREYYGYTF.

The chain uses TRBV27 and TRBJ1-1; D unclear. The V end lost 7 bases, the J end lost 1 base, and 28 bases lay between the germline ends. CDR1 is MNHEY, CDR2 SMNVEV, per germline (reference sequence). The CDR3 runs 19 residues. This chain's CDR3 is CASTLGDGDWTLKNTEAFF. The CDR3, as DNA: TGTGCCAGCACATTGGGAGATGGAGATTGGACGTTGAAGAACACTGAAGCTTTCTTT.

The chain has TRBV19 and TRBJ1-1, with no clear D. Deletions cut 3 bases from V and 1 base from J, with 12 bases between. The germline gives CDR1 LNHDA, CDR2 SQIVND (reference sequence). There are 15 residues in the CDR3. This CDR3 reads CASSISGGWNTEAFF. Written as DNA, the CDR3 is TGTGCCAGTAGTATTAGTGGAGGATGGAACACTGAAGCTTTCTTT.

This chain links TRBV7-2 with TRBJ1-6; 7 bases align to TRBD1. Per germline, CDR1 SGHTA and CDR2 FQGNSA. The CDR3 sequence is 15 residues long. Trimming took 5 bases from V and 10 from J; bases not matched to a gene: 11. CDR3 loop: CASSPQGQIGSPLHF. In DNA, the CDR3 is TGTGCCAGCAGCCCCCAGGGACAGATCGGGTCACCCCTCCACTTT.

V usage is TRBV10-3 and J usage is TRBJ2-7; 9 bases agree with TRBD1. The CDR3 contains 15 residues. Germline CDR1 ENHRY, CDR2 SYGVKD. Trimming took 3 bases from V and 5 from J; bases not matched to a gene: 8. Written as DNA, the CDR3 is TGTGCCATCAGTGATAGGACAGGGGAAACTAACGAGCAGTACTTC. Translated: CAISDRTGETNEQYF.

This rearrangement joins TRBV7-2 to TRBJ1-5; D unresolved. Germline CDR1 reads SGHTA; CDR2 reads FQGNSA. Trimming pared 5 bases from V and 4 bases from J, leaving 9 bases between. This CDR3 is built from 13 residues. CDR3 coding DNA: TGTGCCAGCAGCGACCAGGTTAATCAGCCCCAGCATTTT. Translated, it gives CASSDQVNQPQHF.

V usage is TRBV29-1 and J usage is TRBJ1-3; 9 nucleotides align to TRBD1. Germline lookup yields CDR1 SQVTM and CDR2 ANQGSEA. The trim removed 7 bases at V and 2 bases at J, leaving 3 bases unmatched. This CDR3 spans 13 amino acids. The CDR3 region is CSAGQGTGNTIYF. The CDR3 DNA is TGCAGCGCAGGACAGGGGACTGGAAACACCATATATTTT.

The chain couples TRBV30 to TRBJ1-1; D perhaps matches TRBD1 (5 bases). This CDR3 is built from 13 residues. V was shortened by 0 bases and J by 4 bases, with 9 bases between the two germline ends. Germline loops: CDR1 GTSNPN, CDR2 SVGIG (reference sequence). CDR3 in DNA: TGTGCCTGGAGTGTGAGCAGGGCCACTGAAGCTTTCTTT. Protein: CAWSVSRATEAFF. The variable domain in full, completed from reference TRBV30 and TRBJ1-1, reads SQTIHQWPATLVQPVGSPLSLECTVEGTSNPNLYWYRQAAGRGLQLLFYSVGIGQISSEVPQNLSASRPQDRQFILSSKKLLLSDSGFYLCAWSVSRATEAFFGQGTRLTVV.

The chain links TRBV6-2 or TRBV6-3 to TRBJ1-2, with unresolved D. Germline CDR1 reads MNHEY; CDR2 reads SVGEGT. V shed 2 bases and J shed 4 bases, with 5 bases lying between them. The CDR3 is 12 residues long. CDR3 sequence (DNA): TGTGCCAGCAGTTACGCGGCCTATGGCTACACCTTC. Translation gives CASSYAAYGYTF.

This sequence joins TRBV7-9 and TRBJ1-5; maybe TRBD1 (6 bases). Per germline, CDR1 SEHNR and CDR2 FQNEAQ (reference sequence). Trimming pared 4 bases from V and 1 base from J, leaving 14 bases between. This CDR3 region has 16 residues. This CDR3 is CASSSIGGPSNQPQHF. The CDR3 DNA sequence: TGTGCCAGCAGCTCGATAGGGGGACCCAGCAATCAGCCCCAGCATTTT.

This CDR3 is CASRLDRLNYGYTF. The CDR3 nucleotides are TGTGCCAGCAGACTGGACAGGCTTAACTATGGCTACACCTTC. The chain uses TRBV6-5 and TRBJ1-2; 7 nucleotides match TRBD1. CDR3 length: 14 residues. Trimming at V came to 6 bases and at J to 1 base, leaving 5 bases not matched to a gene. Germline values: CDR1 MNHEY, CDR2 SVGAGI.

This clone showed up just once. The CDR3 coding sequence is TGCGCCAGCAGCCTCACAGGACAGAGGGCGGGCGAGCAGTACTTC. Translation: CASSLTGQRAGEQYF. This rearrangement joins TRBV5-1 to TRBJ2-7, with D tentatively TRBD1 (6 bases). The length of the CDR3 is 15 residues. Germline CDR1 is SGHRS and CDR2 is YFSETQ. The ends were cut back, 4 bases at V and 6 bases at J, with 20 bases in the middle.

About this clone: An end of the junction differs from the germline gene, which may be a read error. The CDR3 sequence is CASSRDRASHEQYF. CDR3 bases: TGTGCCAGCAGCAGGGACAGGGCCTCCCACGAGCAGTACTTC. This sequence joins TRBV7-2 and TRBJ2-7; 9 positions agree with TRBD1. The CDR3 extends over 14 amino acids. Germline lookup yields CDR1 SGHTA and CDR2 FQGNSA. The full variable domain, with the rest looked up from reference TRBV7-2 and TRBJ2-7, is GAGVSQSPSNKVTEKGKDVELRCDPISGHTALYWYRQSLGQGLEFLIYFQGNSAPDKSGLPSDRFSAERTGGSVSTLTIQRTQQEDSAVYLCASSRDRASHEQYFGPGTRLTVT.

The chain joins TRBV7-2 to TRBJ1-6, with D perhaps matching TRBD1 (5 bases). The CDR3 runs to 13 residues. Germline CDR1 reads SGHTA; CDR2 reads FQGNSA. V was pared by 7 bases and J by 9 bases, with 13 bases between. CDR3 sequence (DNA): TGTGCCAGCACCATTATCGGGGGTTCACCCCTCCACTTT. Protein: CASTIIGGSPLHF.

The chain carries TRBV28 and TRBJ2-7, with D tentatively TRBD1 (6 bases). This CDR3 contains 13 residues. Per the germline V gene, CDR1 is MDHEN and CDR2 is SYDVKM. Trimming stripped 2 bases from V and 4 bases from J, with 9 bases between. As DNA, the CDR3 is TGTGCCAGCAGTTTACCAAGGGGGTACGAGCAGTACTTC. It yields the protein CASSLPRGYEQYF.